The source of this T cell receptor beta chain is a study of T cells after posttransplantation cyclophosphamide. Whole-study results and caveats: Recipient CMV seropositivity and CMV reactivation strongly tracked TRB clonality. Later blood repertoires were often dominated by clones from the donor CD8+ memory compartment.

Trimming cost V 5 bases and J 4 bases; bases outside gene matches: 10. The CDR3 contains 17 residues. CDR1 is MNHEY and CDR2 is SMNVEV in the germline V gene (reference sequence). This clone was observed at least ten times. Its target is not known. The related graft donor's blood sample was taken on the day of bone marrow donation. TCRdb keeps only in-frame clones here, not all; method: immunoSEQ multiplex PCR. The sample holds some 43,000 clones, and no clone turns up only once. The clonotype was recovered from a man aged 35 to 55 in good health, CMV-negative, and a related stem cell transplant donor. The V and J genes are TRBV27 and TRBJ2-3; 12 positions match TRBD2. The sequenced sample consisted of PBMCs. The CDR3 reads CASSPTLGLAGPDTQYF. DNA for the CDR3: TGTGCCAGCAGTCCCACTCTCGGACTAGCGGGACCAGATACGCAGTATTTT.